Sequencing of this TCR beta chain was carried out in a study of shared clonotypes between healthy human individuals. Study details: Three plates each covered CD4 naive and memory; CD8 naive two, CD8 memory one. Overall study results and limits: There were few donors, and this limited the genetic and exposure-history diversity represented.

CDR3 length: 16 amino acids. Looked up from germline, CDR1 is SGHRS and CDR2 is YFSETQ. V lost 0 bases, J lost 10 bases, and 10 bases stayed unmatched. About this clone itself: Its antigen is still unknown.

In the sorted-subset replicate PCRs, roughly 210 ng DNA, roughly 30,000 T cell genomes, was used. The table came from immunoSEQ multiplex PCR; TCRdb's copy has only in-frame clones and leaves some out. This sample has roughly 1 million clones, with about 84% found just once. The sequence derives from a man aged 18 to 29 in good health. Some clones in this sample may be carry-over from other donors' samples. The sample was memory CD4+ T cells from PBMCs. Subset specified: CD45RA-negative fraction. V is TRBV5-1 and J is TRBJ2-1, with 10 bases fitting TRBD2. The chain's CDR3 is CASSLGLAGVDEEQFF. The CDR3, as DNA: TGCGCCAGCAGCTTGGGGCTAGCGGGAGTGGACGAGGAGCAGTTCTTC.